A single sample gave rise to the 22 T cell receptor beta chains below, sequenced in a study of blood T cell repertoires in COVID-19. Profiled with immunoSEQ multiplex PCR; TCRdb holds only in-frame clones, not every one. The sample lists under 150,000 clones, around 80% occurring once. The sample consisted of peripheral blood. The receptor source for this set is an elderly woman in a cohort sampled during active or convalescent COVID-19.

This chain links TRBV4-2 with TRBJ1-6; D gene uncertain. From germline, CDR1 is LGHNA and CDR2 YNFKEQ. V was pared by 0 bases and J by 11 bases, with 20 bases between. The CDR3 loop spans 17 amino acids. The CDR3 loop is CASSQEPISTPGAPLHF. The CDR3 DNA follows: TGTGCCAGCAGCCAAGAACCGATCAGTACTCCCGGGGCACCCCTCCACTTT.

The V gene is TRBV5-4, the J gene TRBJ1-1; tentatively, D is TRBD1 (5 bases). Germline values: CDR1 SGHNT, CDR2 YYREEE (reference sequence). This CDR3 comprises 16 residues. Trimming pared 0 bases from V and 4 bases from J, leaving 16 bases between. CDR3 nucleotide sequence: TGTGCCAGCAGCTTGGGTGGGTCCCAGGGTGGCACTGAAGCTTTCTTT. This encodes CASSLGGSQGGTEAFF.

This clone was counted between two and nine times. The chain carries TRBV5-4 and TRBJ1-1; D perhaps matches TRBD1 (5 bases). There are 17 residues in the CDR3. Germline V gene sequence: CDR1 SGHNT, CDR2 YYREEE (reference sequence). V was trimmed by 6 bases and J by 0 bases, leaving 21 bases between them. In DNA form, the CDR3 reads TGTGCCAGCACCTTAAGGGGAAGGATAGCAATGAACACTGAAGCTTTCTTT. This encodes CASTLRGRIAMNTEAFF.

The chain joins TRBV10-3 to TRBJ1-1; no firm D call. Germline V gene lookup returns CDR1 ENHRY and CDR2 SYGVKD. CDR3 length equals 14 residues. The V end was cut by 4 bases, the J end by 5 bases, with 14 bases between. CDR3 sequence (DNA): TGTGCCATCAGTGGGGCAGGAGGGTTGACTGAAGCTTTCTTT. Protein product: CAISGAGGLTEAFF.

The rearrangement uses TRBV5-4 and TRBJ2-3; the D is unclear. The germline V gene has CDR1 SGHNT and CDR2 YYREEE (reference sequence). Trimming took off 4 bases at V and 0 bases at J, with 12 bases between the two ends. The CDR3 is 15 amino acids. In DNA, the CDR3 is TGTGCCAGCAGCCCCCACGTACAGAGCACAGATACGCAGTATTTT. Translation gives CASSPHVQSTDTQYF.

The chain is built from TRBV7-2 and TRBJ1-2; 9 bases map to TRBD1. Germline CDR1 and CDR2: SGHTA and FQGNSA. V lost 1 base, J lost 1 base, and 4 bases stayed unmatched. The CDR3 length is 16 residues. The CDR3 bases are TGTGCCAGCAGCTTAGAGCTGGACAGGGGTAACTATGGCTACACCTTC. Amino acids: CASSLELDRGNYGYTF.

The chain links TRBV3-1 (or the pseudogene TRBV3-2) to TRBJ1-2; maybe TRBD1 (6 bases). Trimming stripped 3 bases from V and 8 bases from J, with 13 bases between. This CDR3 contains 13 residues. CDR1 LGHDT and CDR2 YNNKEL come from the germline V gene (reference sequence). The CDR3: CASSHRGADGYTF. CDR3 in DNA: TGTGCCAGCAGCCATCGGGGGGCTGACGGCTACACCTTC.

The chain links TRBV6-5 to TRBJ1-4; a weak D match, TRBD1 (5 bases). Trimming cost V 7 bases and J 0 bases, with 12 bases left between them. The CDR3 is made up of 15 amino acids. Germline V gene sequence: CDR1 MNHEY, CDR2 SVGAGI. Written as DNA, the CDR3 is TGTGCCAGCACCGCGGGGACCGCAACTAATGAAAAACTGTTTTTT. It specifies CASTAGTATNEKLFF.

The chain combines TRBV29-1 with TRBJ2-5, with a possible D match to TRBD1 (6 bases). Trimming took 5 bases from V and 1 from J, leaving 17 bases between them. The germline CDR1 and CDR2 sequences are SQVTM and ANQGSEA. CDR3 length: 15 residues. CDR3 sequence (DNA): TGCAGCGTTCCGGAACAGGGAAGCCTCCAAGAGACCCAGTACTTC. It specifies CSVPEQGSLQETQYF.

The genes are TRBV12-2 and TRBJ2-7; TRBD1 reflects the table's D call only, with no check against the DNA. TRBV12-2 is deemed a pseudogene. The CDR3 spans 16 residues. CDR3 in DNA: TGTGCAAGTCGCAACTACCTCCGGACAGGGAGGCACGAGCAGTACGTC. Translated: CASRNYLRTGRHEQYV.

This clone has more than one count but fewer than ten. The rearrangement links TRBV6-2 or TRBV6-3 to TRBJ1-5, with D maybe TRBD1 (6 bases). The germline CDR1 and CDR2 sequences are MNHEY and SVGEGT. The CDR3 is 16 amino acids. V was clipped by 2 bases and J by 6 bases, with 17 bases between them. The CDR3 loop is CASSYATYAGVQPQHF. Written as DNA, the CDR3 is TGTGCCAGCAGTTACGCGACTTATGCAGGGGTTCAGCCCCAGCATTTT.

The chain combines TRBV24-1 with TRBJ1-6, with D hard to call. Trimming removed 9 bases from V and 4 bases from J, with 9 bases in between. Germline V gene lookup returns CDR1 KGHDR and CDR2 SFDVKD. The CDR3 contains 13 residues. The CDR3: CATRAEYNSPLHF. The CDR3 region has the DNA TGTGCCACCCGCGCCGAATATAATTCACCCCTCCACTTT.

The chain couples TRBV5-8 to TRBJ2-1; a possible D gene is TRBD2 (5 bases). The length of the CDR3 is 13 residues. V lost 6 bases, J lost 3 bases, and 10 bases lay in between. Germline values: CDR1 SGHTS, CDR2 YDEGEE. CDR3 protein: CASTPDYYNEQFF. In DNA, the CDR3 is TGTGCCAGCACCCCTGACTACTACAATGAGCAGTTCTTC.

The genes are TRBV7-2 and TRBJ1-3, with 7 positions matching TRBD1. CDR3 size: 14 residues. V was clipped by 3 bases and J by 4 bases; unmatched bases: 3. The germline gives CDR1 SGHTA, CDR2 FQGNSA. The CDR3 sequence: CASSLTGIGNTIYF. As DNA, the CDR3 is TGTGCCAGCAGCTTGACAGGGATAGGAAACACCATATATTTT.

This chain joins TRBV7-2 and TRBJ1-1, with TRBD1 matching over 9 bases. Germline CDR1 and CDR2: SGHTA and FQGNSA. CDR3 size: 15 residues. V lost 5 bases and J lost 6; bases outside the gene matches: 10. The CDR3 loop reads CASSLYGTGPSEAFF. The DNA for the CDR3 is TGTGCCAGCAGCCTGTACGGGACAGGGCCATCTGAAGCTTTCTTT. Based on the CDR3 plus reference TRBV7-2 and TRBJ1-1, the full variable domain is GAGVSQSPSNKVTEKGKDVELRCDPISGHTALYWYRQSLGQGLEFLIYFQGNSAPDKSGLPSDRFSAERTGGSVSTLTIQRTQQEDSAVYLCASSLYGTGPSEAFFGQGTRLTVV.

The chain recombines TRBV5-5 with TRBJ2-7, with TRBD1 matching over 7 bases. The J segment lost 4 bases and the V segment lost 4 bases, leaving 8 bases of the junction unmatched. The CDR3 contains 14 residues. Germline V CDR1 and CDR2: SGHKS, YYEKEE (reference sequence). The CDR3 DNA reads as TGTGCCAGCAGCAAGACAGGGTTGACTTACGAGCAGTACTTC. It specifies CASSKTGLTYEQYF.

The chain is built from TRBV20-1 and TRBJ2-7; the D is unclear. There are 13 residues in the CDR3. V was clipped by 3 bases and J by 4 bases, with 13 bases between them. CDR1 is DFQATT, CDR2 SNEGSKA, per germline (reference sequence). The CDR3 DNA reads as TGCAGTGCTAGTGTGCCAGGATTTTACGAGCAGTACTTC. Protein product: CSASVPGFYEQYF.

The V gene is TRBV2, the J gene TRBJ2-2; 7 nucleotides line up with TRBD1. The CDR3 totals 15 residues. Germline lookup yields CDR1 SNHLY and CDR2 FYNNEI. The V segment lost 2 bases and the J segment 4 bases; nucleotides outside the gene matches: 4. CDR3 loop: CASSEQGVGTGELFF. As DNA, the CDR3 is TGTGCCAGCAGTGAACAGGGGGTGGGCACCGGGGAGCTGTTTTTT.

J is TRBJ2-1 and V is TRBV5-1; D might be TRBD1 (5 bases). Trimming took 0 bases from V and 4 from J, leaving 11 bases between them. CDR1 SGHRS and CDR2 YFSETQ come from the germline V gene. The CDR3 spans 15 residues. CDR3 loop: CASSLVGPVYNEQFF. CDR3 coding DNA: TGCGCCAGCAGCTTGGTGGGGCCCGTTTACAATGAGCAGTTCTTC.

This chain connects TRBV3-1 (or the pseudogene TRBV3-2) to TRBJ2-1; D is perhaps TRBD1 (7 bases). CDR1 is LGHDT, CDR2 YNNKEL, per germline (reference sequence). Trimming pared 0 bases from V and 3 bases from J, leaving 12 bases between. This CDR3 contains 16 residues. Here the CDR3 reads CASSQEAGGIYNEQFF. The CDR3 nucleotides are TGTGCCAGCAGCCAAGAGGCAGGGGGGATCTACAATGAGCAGTTCTTC.

The V call is TRBV5-1, the J call TRBJ2-3, with a possible D match to TRBD1 (6 bases). Trimming left V 4 bases short and J 3 bases short, with 12 bases between. CDR1 is SGHRS and CDR2 is YFSETQ in the germline V gene. CDR3 length: 14 amino acids. The CDR3 coding sequence is TGCGCCAGCAGCCGTAACGGACAGACAGATACGCAGTATTTT. This sequence encodes CASSRNGQTDTQYF.

The V call is TRBV14, the J call TRBJ2-1, with D possibly TRBD1 on 5 matching bases. Germline CDR1 SGHDN, CDR2 FVKESK. The CDR3 is made up of 14 amino acids. The V end was cut by 2 bases, the J end by 10 bases, with 15 bases between. In nucleotides, the CDR3 is TGTGCCAGCAGCCAATTTCACCAGGGCGTCGAGCAGTTCTTC. This gives the protein CASSQFHQGVEQFF.